One sample yielded the 9 T cell receptor beta chains listed below, sequenced in a study of T cell repertoires in cytomegalovirus infection. Their specific antigens are unknown. TCRdb called the reads again in MiXCR, with one record for every CDR3 protein. The table lists some 480,000 distinct CDR3 sequences, around 30% of them singletons, with roughly 15% in the top ten. The sample consisted of cultured PBMCs, taken from culture after CMV antigen stimulation. The receptors shown here come from a human donor in good health (CMV status not recorded). Some clones in this sample may be carry-over from other donors' samples.

The chain uses TRBV7-6 and TRBJ2-7; D possibly corresponds to TRBD2 (5 bases). Trimming shortened V by 5 bases and J by 9 bases, and 20 bases separated the two germline ends. The germline gives CDR1 SGHVS, CDR2 FNYEAQ. This CDR3 is 14 amino acids long. CDR3 coding DNA: TGTGCCAGCAGCCCCACCTGGACTTCCCGTCGGCAGTACTTC. It codes for CASSPTWTSRRQYF.

The chain carries TRBV19 and TRBJ2-5; 7 bases are a match to TRBD1. Germline CDR1 reads LNHDA; CDR2 reads SQIVND (reference sequence). The V and J ends lost 6 bases and 5 bases, in that order; junction bases with no gene match: 9. The CDR3 loop spans 14 amino acids. CDR3 amino acids: CASSLRGFWETQYF. CDR3 coding DNA: TGTGCCAGTAGCCTCAGGGGGTTTTGGGAGACCCAGTACTTC.

This clonotype was found once. V is TRBV6-1 and J is TRBJ2-1, with D possibly called TRBD1 or TRBD2 (5 bases each). Trimming removed 2 bases at V and 9 bases at J, with 14 bases between. CDR3 length: 14 residues. The V gene's germline CDR1 is MNHNS and CDR2 SASEGT. CDR3 nucleotides: TGTGCCAGCAGTGAACCGGGGAAGGGGCTTGAGCAGTTCTTC. Amino acids: CASSEPGKGLEQFF.

Here the CDR3 DNA reads TGTGCCAGTAGTATCTCAGCGGGATCCTACAATGAGCAGTTCTTC. This translates into CASSISAGSYNEQFF. The chain couples TRBV19 to TRBJ2-1, with 7 bases identical to TRBD2. V lost 3 bases to trimming and J lost 1 base; unmatched junction nucleotides: 3. The length of the CDR3 is 15 residues. Germline V gene lookup returns CDR1 LNHDA and CDR2 SQIVND (reference sequence).

A few counts support this clonotype. This chain joins TRBV6-6 and TRBJ2-5, with TRBD1 as a possible D gene (6 bases). This CDR3 spans 13 amino acids. Trimming removed 4 bases at V and 5 bases at J, with 11 bases between. From germline, CDR1 is MNHNY and CDR2 SVGAGI (reference sequence). CDR3 protein: CASSSYRVETQYF. In DNA form, the CDR3 reads TGTGCCAGCAGTTCATACAGGGTGGAGACCCAGTACTTC.

This clonotype was detected only a few times. The chain joins TRBV4-3 to TRBJ2-3; D not resolved. Germline V gene sequence: CDR1 LGHNA, CDR2 YSLEER. This CDR3 is built from 17 residues. V was cut by 4 bases and J by 1 base, with 18 bases left in between. CDR3 nucleotides: TGCGCCAGCAGCCCCTCTTTCACCGCCCGGGGCACAGATACGCAGTATTTT. Translated, it gives CASSPSFTARGTDTQYF.

Only a few counts were recorded for this clonotype. The chain employs TRBV6-2 or TRBV6-3 and TRBJ2-5; the match to TRBD2 covers 8 bases. The CDR3 length is 16 residues. Trimming at V came to 4 bases and at J to 1 base, leaving 8 bases not matched to a gene. Germline V gene lookup returns CDR1 MNHEY and CDR2 SVGEGT. CDR3 sequence: CASSSYAGGGQETQYF. Here the CDR3 DNA reads TGTGCCAGCAGTTCCTACGCCGGGGGGGGCCAAGAGACCCAGTACTTC.

The chain joins TRBV20-1 to TRBJ2-1; TRBD2 matches 8 bases. V lost 6 bases and J lost 0; bases outside the gene matches: 4. The CDR3 runs to 14 residues. Germline V CDR1 and CDR2: DFQATT, SNEGSKA (reference sequence). CDR3 amino acids: CSAGGASSYNEQFF. Written as DNA, the CDR3 is TGCAGTGCCGGGGGGGCCAGCTCCTACAATGAGCAGTTCTTC.

This clonotype was observed at least ten times. This chain joins TRBV4-1 and TRBJ2-1; D is unclear. Trimming removed 3 bases from V and 5 bases from J, with 11 bases in between. The CDR3 runs to 14 residues. Germline V gene data show CDR1 as MGHRA and CDR2 as YSYEKL. The CDR3 nucleotides are TGCGCCAGCAGCCACCGGAGCTCAGACAATGAGCAGTTCTTC. Protein: CASSHRSSDNEQFF.